A selection of T cell receptor beta chains follows, all from one sample in a study of T cells after posttransplantation cyclophosphamide. The repertoire was sequenced with immunoSEQ multiplex PCR; TCRdb's copy has only in-frame clones and lacks some. The repertoire shows approximately 25,000 clones, none seen only once; the top ten take 1.8%. Sequences were derived from PBMCs, sampled after allogeneic stem cell transplant with posttransplant cyclophosphamide. The receptors derive from a male patient between 18 and 35 years old who received an allogeneic stem cell transplant from a related donor, was CMV-positive, and had no GVHD. Some of these T cells may belong to the graft donor. Both conserved end residues are part of each CDR3. D genes are given only for firm matches. Clone size is given for some rows only: seen once, a few or many times, or a class if the clone is expanded.

TRBD1	TRBV28	TRBJ1-2	many	TGTGCCAGCAGGCCAGGGGGCGGCGGCTACACCTTC	CASRPGGGGYTF
.	TRBV5-1	TRBJ2-1	many	TGCGCCAGCAACACCGGGACAAACACATACTCCTACAATGAGCAGTTCTTC	CASNTGTNTYSYNEQFF
.	TRBV15	TRBJ1-1	many	TGTGCCACCAGCAGAGGCGGGAACACTGAAGCTTTCTTT	CATSRGGNTEAFF
.	TRBV5-1	TRBJ2-6	many	TGCGCCAGCAGCTTCTTTCAGACTGTAGGGGCCAACGTCCTGACTTTC	CASSFFQTVGANVLTF
TRBD1	TRBV30	TRBJ2-7	.	TGTGCCTGGAGGGCTGGACAGGGCACCTACGAGCAGTACTTC	CAWRAGQGTYEQYF
TRBD1	TRBV7-9	TRBJ2-7	many	TGTGCCAGCAGCTTATCCCGACAGGGGAGGTACGAGCAGTACTTC	CASSLSRQGRYEQYF
TRBD2	TRBV7-9	TRBJ2-5	many	TGTGCCAGCAGCTTACCGGGAGGGCCCTCTGGGGCCCAGTACTTC	CASSLPGGPSGAQYF
TRBD2	TRBV5-1	TRBJ2-1	many	TGCGCCAGCAGCCTTAGGGGACTATACTACAATGAGCAGTTCTTC	CASSLRGLYYNEQFF
TRBD1	TRBV4-1	TRBJ1-4	many	TGCGCCAGCCGACGGACAGGGGCGGGGGGACTGTTTTTT	CASRRTGAGGLFF
.	TRBV7-3	TRBJ2-3	many	TGTGCCAGCAGCTTAATCGCGGGGCCTTTCACAGATACGCAGTATTTT	CASSLIAGPFTDTQYF
.	TRBV5-4	TRBJ2-7	many	TGTGCCGGCAGCTCATACAGCGAGGGTTACGAGCAGTACTTC	CAGSSYSEGYEQYF
TRBD1	TRBV28	TRBJ2-5	few	TGTGCCAGCAGTTTATACAGGGGCCAAGAGACCCAGTACTTC	CASSLYRGQETQYF
.	TRBV11-2	TRBJ2-3	many	TGTGCCAGCAGCTTAGACAGGGGTAGCACAGATACGCAGTATTTT	CASSLDRGSTDTQYF
.	TRBV15	TRBJ2-2	many	TGTGCCACCAGCAGAGCCGGGACATCTAACACCGGGGAGCTGTTTTTT	CATSRAGTSNTGELFF
TRBD2	TRBV19	TRBJ2-3	many	TGTGCCAGTAGTATAGACCCTGCGGGAGGGCGAGTTACAGATACGCAGTATTTT	CASSIDPAGGRVTDTQYF
.	TRBV9	TRBJ2-7	many	TGTGCCAGCAGCGCACCCCAGGGGGGAGAGCAGTACTTC	CASSAPQGGEQYF
TRBD2	TRBV6-5	TRBJ2-7	many	TGTGCCAGCAGTGGGACTAGCAACTCCTACGAGCAGTACTTC	CASSGTSNSYEQYF
.	TRBV28	TRBJ2-7	many	TGTGCCAGCAGCCCCCTAAGTGGGAGGCCCCCCTACGAGCAGTACTTC	CASSPLSGRPPYEQYF
.	TRBV15	TRBJ1-6	many	TGTGCCACCAGCAGAGATACGGGTTATAATTCACCCCTCCACTTT	CATSRDTGYNSPLHF
.	TRBV30	TRBJ1-5	many	TGTGCCTGGAGTGTGTCGGCGGGCAATCAGCCCCAGCATTTT	CAWSVSAGNQPQHF
TRBD2	TRBV5-1	TRBJ2-7	many	TGCGCCAGCAGAGCTGGACTAGCGGGGCCCTACGAGCAGTACTTC	CASRAGLAGPYEQYF
.	TRBV10-3	TRBJ2-2	many	TGTGCCATCAGTGAGCGGGGGGCCCCGAACACCGGGGAGCTGTTTTTT	CAISERGAPNTGELFF
.	TRBV5-1	TRBJ2-5	many	TGCGCCAGCAGCTTTAACAGCCAAGAGACCCAGTACTTC	CASSFNSQETQYF
TRBD1	TRBV5-1	TRBJ1-6	many	TGCGCCAGCAGCAGGGGACAGGGATATGATTCACCCCTCCACTTT	CASSRGQGYDSPLHF
.	TRBV30	TRBJ1-4	many	TGTGCCTGGAGATCCAGTAACGAAAAACTGTTTTTT	CAWRSSNEKLFF
TRBD1	TRBV28	TRBJ2-1	few	TGTGCCAGCAGCCCTGGACAGGGTACGTGGAATGAGCAGTTCTTC	CASSPGQGTWNEQFF
TRBD1	TRBV9	TRBJ1-3	many	TGTGCCAGCAGCGCGGGGGGACAGGGTGGAAACACCATATATTTT	CASSAGGQGGNTIYF
.	TRBV4-1	TRBJ2-5	many	TGCGCCAGCAGCCACTCCCGCATTCGGGTCAGACAAGAGACCCAGTACTTC	CASSHSRIRVRQETQYF
.	TRBV4-1	TRBJ2-3	many	TGCGCCAGCAGCCAAGATGGAGGGCTCCGAGATACGCAGTATTTT	CASSQDGGLRDTQYF
.	TRBV30	TRBJ1-6	.	TGTGCCTGGAGTGTATTGCCCCTCATCCGGACAGAGGGCCCCAATTCACCCCTCCACTTT	CAWSVLPLIRTEGPNSPLHF
TRBD2	TRBV7-3	TRBJ2-5	many	TGTGCCAGCAGCTTAAGACCCCCGGGCGGGAGGCAGGAGACCCAGTACTTC	CASSLRPPGGRQETQYF
TRBD1	TRBV6-5	TRBJ1-2	many	TGTGCCAGCAGTTACGGTTCAGGGGGCGCAAACTATGGCTACACCTTC	CASSYGSGGANYGYTF
TRBD1	TRBV7-9	TRBJ1-4	many	TGTGCCAGCAGCCCCGGGGGGACAGGGACTGAAAAACTGTTTTTT	CASSPGGTGTEKLFF
TRBD1	TRBV11-2	TRBJ2-5	many	TGTGCCAGCAGCCTATCTGACAGGGGAGAGACCCAGTACTTC	CASSLSDRGETQYF
.	TRBV11-3	TRBJ2-1	many	TGTGCCAGCAGCTCGCATAGGAGGGATGAGCAGTTCTTC	CASSSHRRDEQFF
.	TRBV28	TRBJ1-6	many	TGTGCCAGCAGGAATTCGGGGAAAACTTCACCCCTCCACTTT	CASRNSGKTSPLHF
TRBD2	TRBV7-7	TRBJ2-1	.	TGTGCCAGCAGCCCCCGCGTAGACTCCAGCGGGAGGGCCGCGATTGAGCAGTTCTTC	CASSPRVDSSGRAAIEQFF
.	TRBV13	TRBJ2-7	.	TGTGCCACCGCCACACAGGTAGCCGAGCAGTACTTC	CATATQVAEQYF
TRBD1	TRBV5-1	TRBJ2-1	many	TGCGCCAGCAGTTCTGACAGGGTCGCCTACAATGAGCAGTTCTTC	CASSSDRVAYNEQFF
TRBD2	TRBV4-1	TRBJ2-5	many	TGCGCCAGCAGCCAAAGCGGATTAGCGGGGGGGCGAGAGACCCAGTACTTC	CASSQSGLAGGRETQYF
.	TRBV11-2	TRBJ2-7	many	TGTGCCAGCAGCTTAGATCCGGCTAGCCTCTACGAGCAGTACTTC	CASSLDPASLYEQYF
.	TRBV7-9	TRBJ1-1	many	TGTGCCAGCAGCCTAATCTACTATGAAGCTTTCTTT	CASSLIYYEAFF
.	TRBV19	TRBJ2-3	many	TGTGCCAGTAGTATAGGGGACTTTGCTACGCAGTATTTT	CASSIGDFATQYF
.	TRBV7-9	TRBJ1-5	many	TGTGCCAGCAGCTTCGGGGTTAGCAATCAGCCCCAGCATTTT	CASSFGVSNQPQHF
.	TRBV30	TRBJ2-3	many	TGTGCCTGGAGTGTTGGGACTTCGGGTACGCAGTATTTT	CAWSVGTSGTQYF
.	TRBV5-4	TRBJ1-4	many	TGTGCCAGCAGCTTTGGAGGTGGTGAAAAACTGTTTTTT	CASSFGGGEKLFF
TRBD2	TRBV28	TRBJ2-4	many	TGTGCCAGCAGTTCCCACCTAGCGGGGGGGAGTTTTTCCAAAAACATTCAGTACTTC	CASSSHLAGGSFSKNIQYF